This T cell receptor beta chain was identified during a study of OX40 agonist ivuxolimab in advanced cancers. Regarding the study in general: The costimulatory receptor OX40 (CD134) was targeted by ivuxolimab, a fully human IgG2 agonistic monoclonal antibody. The purpose of peripheral TCRbeta sequencing was to test whether ivuxolimab changed TCR sequence diversity and led to clonal T-cell expansion. The paper covers the monotherapy dose-escalation part of the phase I ivuxolimab trial, which included N ≈ 50 patients. Partial responses occurred in three dose-escalation patients: two with cutaneous melanoma and one with hepatocellular carcinoma. Prior anti-PD-1, anti-PD-L1 or anti-CTLA-4 therapy was permitted, and checkpoint inhibitors had been received by 40% to 50% of dose-escalation patients. In the dose-escalation cohort, around four fifths of patients were male, and the mean age was around 60 years with a range of roughly 23 to 90. Intravenous ivuxolimab was administered to patients every 2 weeks at six dose levels: 0.01, 0.1, 0.3, 1.5, 3 and 10 mg/kg. Of the roughly 52 dose-escalation patients, hepatocellular carcinoma was present in about 20, melanoma in approximately 15, renal cell carcinoma in 9 and head and neck cancer in 9.

The trial excluded patients who had a history of autoimmune disease or who were on systemic immunosuppression. Peripheral blood for TCR sequencing was drawn from every dose cohort at baseline, at cycle 4 day 1 and at cycle 7 day 1. The samples were drawn from a first-in-human, open-label, multicenter phase I dose-escalation trial of ivuxolimab. The trial enrolled adults with locally advanced or metastatic head and neck squamous cell, hepatocellular, melanoma or renal cell carcinoma. Before TCR sequencing, CD4+ and CD8+ T cells were separately sorted from peripheral blood. As concerns this clone: The antigen it binds to is not known. No much larger clonotype is one base removed from it; base qualities were not supplied.

Genomic DNA was extracted from sorted cells for sequencing of the TCRbeta CDR3 region. TCRbeta CDR3 regions were sequenced using the immunoSEQ Assay. TCRdb stores this immuneACCESS table with in-frame sequences only. Part of the clones is absent; in the studies checked, under half of the shortfall reflects unresolved V genes, and no reason is known for the rest. The sample includes approximately 69,000 clones, with around 88% observed a single time. Together, the top ten hold 2.5% to 3.5% of the sample. The junction shows trimming of 5 bases on V and 4 bases on J, plus 9 bases between the germline ends. Counted from cysteine to phenylalanine, this CDR3 has 13 amino acids. Solely the CDR3 DNA is kept, with 39 bases framed from the first base. The germline V gene (reference sequence) provides CDR1 SEHNR and CDR2 FQNEAQ. Overall results and qualifications from the work: Partial responders in the 0.1-3.0 mg/kg groups had among the lowest normalized peripheral clonal expansion, especially among CD8+ T cells. Which antigens the clonally expanded peripheral T cells were specific for was not determined. Low levels of normalized T-cell clonal expansion were also seen in some patients who did not respond. At doses of 0.1 to 3.0 mg/kg, clonal expansion of both CD4+ and CD8+ T cells in blood was seen between baseline and week 6. After ivuxolimab, expanded clones were on average more numerous among CD8+ T cells than among CD4+ T cells.

The sequencing used CD4+ or CD8+ T cells sorted from blood, collected in a trial of the OX40 agonist ivuxolimab. This chain is built from TRBV7-9 and TRBJ1-3, with the D segment identity uncertain. This clonotype originated in an adult with an advanced solid tumor such as melanoma, head and neck, liver or kidney cancer. CDR3 sequence: CASSQRQGNTIYF. The DNA is TGTGCCAGCAGCCAGCGGCAAGGAAACACCATATATTTT.